One and the same sample provided the 19 T cell receptor beta chains below, sequenced in a study of T cells after yellow fever vaccination (dated by TCRdb to the late 2010s). The library was produced with 5' RACE. The sequencer was an Illumina NovaSeq 6000. TCRdb redid the processing of the public reads, applying fastp at Q25 and MiXCR, and retained in-frame beta chains. Under each unique CDR3 protein, matching rows form one entry showing the most common genes and DNA. Present in this sample are more than 50,000 distinct CDR3 sequences, approximately 5.7% of which were seen just once. Together, the top ten hold around a third of the sample. The sample's treatment or condition label, in plain terms: live attenuated yellow fever vaccine strain. The sample in question was PBMCs, either bulk or a sorted T-cell subset (CD4+, CD8+, memory, or dextramer-sorted; not recorded which), obtained on the day of the yellow fever booster vaccination. These receptors originate from a man aged 18 to 35 who received the YFV17D yellow fever vaccine.

This chain joins TRBV4-3 and TRBJ2-1; possibly TRBD2 for D (5 bases). Per the germline V gene, CDR1 is LGHNA and CDR2 is YSLEER. This CDR3 comprises 14 residues. V gave up 5 bases and J gave up 4 bases, with 12 bases separating them. The CDR3 sequence: CASSFHGEYNEQFF. The CDR3 DNA reads as TGCGCCAGCAGCTTTCACGGGGAGTACAATGAGCAGTTCTTC.

The rearrangement joins TRBV9 to TRBJ2-3, with TRBD2 matching over 14 bases. The CDR3 has 18 residues. Germline CDR1 and CDR2: SGDLS and YYNGEE. V lost 3 bases and J lost 4; bases outside the gene matches: 10. Written as DNA, the CDR3 is TGTGCCAGCAGCGATCAAAGACTAGCGGGGGGGCTTGCAGATACGCAGTATTTT. Protein sequence: CASSDQRLAGGLADTQYF.

This clonotype appeared many times. The gene calls are TRBV5-6 and TRBJ1-1, with D unclear. The germline CDR1 and CDR2 sequences are SGHDT and YYEEEE. The CDR3 length is 16 residues. Trimming pared 3 bases from V and 4 bases from J, leaving 19 bases between. CDR3 region: CASSSGAFSRATEAFF. In DNA form, the CDR3 reads TGTGCCAGCAGCTCAGGAGCATTCTCTAGGGCCACTGAAGCTTTCTTT. Based on the CDR3 plus reference TRBV5-6 and TRBJ1-1, the full variable domain is DAGVTQSPTHLIKTRGQQVTLRCSPKSGHDTVSWYQQALGQGPQFIFQYYEEEERQRGNFPDRFSGHQFPNYSSELNVNALLLGDSALYLCASSSGAFSRATEAFFGQGTRLTVV.

There are a few counts of this clonotype. This sequence joins TRBV9 and TRBJ2-3; the D gene is possibly TRBD1 (6 bases). This CDR3 contains 16 residues. From germline, CDR1 is SGDLS and CDR2 YYNGEE. Trimming removed 3 bases from V and 0 bases from J, with 14 bases in between. CDR3 loop: CASSAPAGASTDTQYF. CDR3 sequence (DNA): TGTGCCAGCAGCGCTCCTGCAGGGGCGAGCACAGATACGCAGTATTTT.

The sample holds many counts of this clonotype. The chain has TRBV27 and TRBJ1-2; D gene ambiguous. V lost 0 bases to trimming and J lost 6 bases, with 17 bases between them. Germline V CDR1 and CDR2: MNHEY, SMNVEV (reference sequence). The CDR3 totals 16 residues. The CDR3 is CASSLSRPLAFHGYTF. The CDR3 DNA reads TGTGCCAGCAGTTTATCGCGGCCCCTAGCCTTCCATGGCTACACCTTC.

This chain uses TRBV20-1 with TRBJ2-3, with TRBD2 identical over 12 bases. V shed 2 bases, J shed 4 bases, and the junction held 7 bases outside the gene matches. Looked up from germline, CDR1 is DFQATT and CDR2 is SNEGSKA (reference sequence). The CDR3 runs 16 residues. Written as DNA, the CDR3 is TGCAGTGCTAGACATTTAAGACTAGCGGGGGCAGATACGCAGTATTTT. This translates into CSARHLRLAGADTQYF.

This clonotype was seen many times. The chain combines TRBV6-2 or TRBV6-3 with TRBJ1-1; D is possibly TRBD1 (5 bases). Germline CDR1 and CDR2: MNHEY and SVGEGT. Trimming pared 7 bases from V and 1 base from J, leaving 13 bases between. CDR3 length: 14 residues. The CDR3 sequence: CASNLGEANTEAFF. The CDR3, as DNA: TGTGCCAGCAATTTGGGGGAGGCGAACACTGAAGCTTTCTTT.

The chain is built from TRBV5-5 and TRBJ2-3; 8 positions agree with TRBD1. J gave up 6 bases and V 3 bases, and 9 bases lay outside the gene matches. The germline V gene encodes CDR1 SGHKS and CDR2 YYEKEE (reference sequence). There are 15 residues in the CDR3. CDR3 loop: CASSWGQANGDTQYF. The DNA for the CDR3 is TGTGCCAGCAGCTGGGGACAGGCAAATGGGGATACGCAGTATTTT. Based on the CDR3 plus reference TRBV5-5 and TRBJ2-3, the full variable domain is DAGVTQSPTHLIKTRGQQVTLRCSPISGHKSVSWYQQVLGQGPQFIFQYYEKEERGRGNFPDRFSARQFPNYSSELNVNALLLGDSALYLCASSWGQANGDTQYFGPGTRLTVL.

This clonotype was observed a handful of times. This chain joins TRBV5-4 and TRBJ1-5; D call uncertain. Germline CDR1 is SGHNT and CDR2 is YYREEE (reference sequence). With 0 bases removed from V and 7 bases from J, the gap between germline ends came to 8 bases. The CDR3 is made up of 13 amino acids. The CDR3 loop is CASSLGFGQPQHF. For the CDR3, the DNA is TGTGCCAGCAGCTTGGGGTTCGGGCAGCCCCAGCATTTT.

This clonotype was counted at least ten times. The chain couples TRBV12-3 or TRBV12-4 to TRBJ2-1, with 8 bases aligning to TRBD2. V shed 5 bases, J shed 5 bases, and the junction held 5 bases outside the gene matches. This CDR3 is built from 14 residues. CDR3 DNA sequence: TGTGCCAGCAGTGAGAGCGGGGGTCACAATGAGCAGTTCTTC. It yields the protein CASSESGGHNEQFF.

This clonotype was observed a few times. The chain employs TRBV9 and TRBJ1-6, with D possibly being TRBD1 (5 bases). This CDR3 region has 17 residues. The V end was cut by 6 bases, the J end by 7 bases, with 23 bases between. The germline CDR1 and CDR2 sequences are SGDLS and YYNGEE. CDR3 nucleotide sequence: TGTGCCAGCACCAGCGGCCCGGCAGACAGTTGGAATTCACCCCTCCACTTT. Translated, it gives CASTSGPADSWNSPLHF.

This clonotype has ten or more counts. The chain carries TRBV5-5 and TRBJ1-6, with D unclear. The germline V and J ends were trimmed by 2 bases and 9 bases, with 15 bases remaining between them. The CDR3 has 15 amino acids. CDR1 SGHKS and CDR2 YYEKEE come from the germline V gene (reference sequence). The DNA for the CDR3 is TGTGCCAGCAGCTTAGTCCCGGGGAAGGGTTCACCCCTCCACTTT. Its translation: CASSLVPGKGSPLHF.

V and J are TRBV12-3 or TRBV12-4 and TRBJ1-1; the match to TRBD1 covers 8 bases. This CDR3 spans 14 amino acids. V lost 4 bases and J lost 3; bases outside the gene matches: 4. This CDR3 is CASSYTGGDTEAFF. The CDR3 DNA reads TGTGCCAGCAGTTATACAGGGGGGGACACTGAAGCTTTCTTT.

This clonotype was counted at least ten times. This chain links TRBV11-2 with TRBJ2-2; no firm D call. V dropped 4 bases and J dropped 6 bases, with 9 bases sitting between them. CDR3 length: 13 residues. The germline V gene encodes CDR1 SGHAT and CDR2 FQNNGV. The CDR3 loop reads CASSSVAAGELFF. The CDR3 nucleotides are TGTGCCAGCAGCTCAGTAGCAGCCGGGGAGCTGTTTTTT.

This clonotype was detected ten times or more. The genes are TRBV6-5 and TRBJ2-7; D is possibly TRBD2 (5 bases). The CDR3 loop spans 15 amino acids. V lost 2 bases, J lost 4 bases, and 15 bases lay in between. Looked up from germline, CDR1 is MNHEY and CDR2 is SVGAGI. The CDR3 bases are TGTGCCAGCAGTTACGTTGGAGGAGCCCGGTACGAGCAGTACTTC. This codes for CASSYVGGARYEQYF.

This clonotype was counted ten times or more. The DNA of the CDR3 is TGTGCCAGCAGTCCTCCCGACGGGTATCAGCCCCAGCATTTT. This gives the protein CASSPPDGYQPQHF. V usage is TRBV12-3 or TRBV12-4 and J usage is TRBJ1-5; D is uncertain. This CDR3 spans 14 amino acids. Trimming cost V 5 bases and J 5 bases, with 13 bases left between them.

This clonotype was found many times. This chain connects TRBV18 to TRBJ1-2; tentatively, D is TRBD1 (6 bases). In germline, CDR1 is KGHSH, CDR2 LQKENI. The V gene lost 0 bases and the J gene lost 5 bases, with 13 bases spanning the gap. This CDR3 is 15 amino acids long. The CDR3 region has the DNA TGTGCCAGCTCACCACCGGCAACAGGGTGGTATGGCTACACCTTC. This codes for CASSPPATGWYGYTF.

This clonotype has a count of ten or more. The chain employs TRBV20-1 and TRBJ1-2; D is unclear. The CDR3 sequence is 15 residues long. V lost 6 bases, J lost 0 bases, and 17 bases lay in between. Germline values: CDR1 DFQATT, CDR2 SNEGSKA (reference sequence). CDR3 amino acids: CSARMSGGSNYGYTF. DNA for the CDR3: TGCAGTGCCCGAATGTCGGGCGGCTCTAACTATGGCTACACCTTC.

This clonotype was seen repeatedly, ten times or more. This chain connects TRBV7-9 to TRBJ1-3; no definite D call. The CDR3 is 16 residues long. The germline gives CDR1 SEHNR, CDR2 FQNEAQ (reference sequence). The V gene lost 4 bases and the J gene lost 3 bases, with 16 bases spanning the gap. The CDR3 DNA follows: TGTGCCAGCAGCTCAACGGAGCCCCTGGTTGGAAACACCATATATTTT. Residues: CASSSTEPLVGNTIYF.